The present TCR beta chain was sequenced within a study of shared clonotypes between healthy human individuals. This clone has a single count. The repertoire was sequenced with immunoSEQ multiplex PCR; TCRdb's copy has only in-frame clones and lacks some. Among 95,000 to 120,000 clones listed, more than 65% were seen once. CDR1 and CDR2 from the germline V gene are MDHEN and SYDVKM. This CDR3 is built from 14 residues. The J segment lost 9 bases and the V segment lost 7 bases, leaving 9 bases of the junction unmatched. This TCR derives from a woman in her 30s in good health. The chain uses TRBV28 and TRBJ2-2, with TRBD1 matching 9 bases. Sequencing used memory CD8+ T cells sorted from blood. This sample's subset: CD45RO+ cells pooled with CCR7-negative TemRA cells. In DNA, the CDR3 is TGTGCCAGCACCCCCGGACAGGGGACCAGGGAGCTGTTTTTT. This gives the protein CASTPGQGTRELFF.